The T cell receptor beta chain described here comes from a study of response to subunit inactivated influenza vaccine. V was shortened by 0 bases and J by 2 bases, with 12 bases between the two germline ends. This CDR3 contains 16 residues. CDR1 is LGHNA, CDR2 YNFKEQ, per germline. A single record per CDR3 protein comes from TCRdb applying MiXCR to the RT-PCR reads. The sample lists 400,000 to 550,000 distinct CDR3 sequences, 25% seen once, with approximately 2% in the top ten. The sequencing used CD4+ T cells sorted from PBMCs, collected more than 4 days after vaccination. The receptor comes from a man aged 50 to 60 who received an inactivated influenza vaccine. The chain is built from TRBV4-2 and TRBJ2-3; D gene uncertain. CDR3 nucleotide sequence: TGTGCCAGCAGCCAAGATCTGTTAGTATTCACAGATACGCAGTATTTT. This translates into CASSQDLLVFTDTQYF.